This TCR beta chain was identified in a study of T cell responses to AZD1222 COVID-19 vaccine. Study observations and caveats: Donors were largely white British and mainly female; clonal diversity was possibly underestimated. At study baseline, merely five or six AZD1222 recipients were seropositive. Only after the peak T cell response were repertoires sampled.

This CDR3 is 16 amino acids long. V shed 2 bases and J shed 8 bases, with 16 bases lying between them. CDR1 is SGHDN and CDR2 is FVKESK in the germline V gene. This clone showed up just a few times. Its cognate antigen is unknown. The method was immunoSEQ multiplex PCR; TCRdb's version includes in-frame clones alone and lacks a portion of them. Altogether some 130,000 clones are present, around four fifths being singletons, with the ten largest covering about 4%. This TCR derives from an adult in good health. V usage is TRBV14 and J usage is TRBJ1-6; possible D gene TRBD1, 6 bases. The input for sequencing was peripheral blood, taken on day 0 of AZD1222 vaccination. CDR3 in amino acids: CASSQFRGAIDSPLHF. CDR3 sequence (DNA): TGTGCCAGCAGCCAATTCCGGGGGGCTATTGATTCACCCCTCCACTTT.